Listed below are T cell receptor beta chains from one sample, sequenced in a study of T cell responses to AZD1222 COVID-19 vaccine. Sequencing was performed with immunoSEQ multiplex PCR; in TCRdb, only in-frame clones are kept and a portion is missing. The sample carries 110,000 to 150,000 clones, over 85% recorded once. The sequencing used peripheral blood, collected on day 0 of AZD1222 vaccination. These receptor sequences come from an adult in good health. CDR3s include the opening cysteine and the closing phenylalanine or tryptophan. A D gene is named only where the DNA matches it firmly. Clone size appears in some rows only: once, few, many, or a class for an expanded clone.

d_gene	len	v_gene	abundance	j_gene	CDR3aa	CDR3nt
NA	15	TRBV30	NA	TRBJ1-3	CAWSRGIGFGNTIYF	TGTGCCTGGAGTAGAGGTATTGGGTTTGGAAACACCATATATTTT
NA	13	TRBV28	NA	TRBJ2-7	CASREPTGWEQYF	TGTGCCAGCAGGGAGCCGACAGGTTGGGAGCAGTACTTC
NA	13	TRBV5-1	NA	TRBJ2-1	CASSQASDHEQFF	TGCGCCAGCAGCCAGGCGAGTGACCATGAGCAGTTCTTC
NA	14	TRBV6-5	NA	TRBJ2-7	CASSSAGTFDEQYF	TGTGCCAGCAGTTCTGCCGGGACTTTCGACGAGCAGTACTTC
NA	14	TRBV5-5	NA	TRBJ2-7	CASSLVGGIYEQYF	TGTGCCAGCAGCTTGGTTGGGGGCATCTACGAGCAGTACTTC
NA	13	TRBV6-5	NA	TRBJ2-7	CAIGQGGSYEQYF	TGTGCCATAGGGCAGGGAGGATCCTACGAGCAGTACTTC
TRBD1	14	TRBV7-6	NA	TRBJ1-1	CASSPGTVNTEAFF	TGTGCCAGCAGCCCCGGGACAGTGAACACTGAAGCTTTCTTT
NA	12	TRBV6-5	NA	TRBJ1-6	CASKADYSPLHF	TGTGCCAGCAAGGCAGACTATTCACCCCTCCACTTT
NA	13	TRBV27	NA	TRBJ2-7	CASSLSQGYEQYF	TGTGCCAGCAGTTTATCTCAGGGTTACGAGCAGTACTTC
TRBD1	15	TRBV7-9	NA	TRBJ1-4	CASRSGGRTNEKLFF	TGTGCCAGCAGGTCAGGGGGCCGAACTAATGAAAAACTGTTTTTT
NA	11	TRBV6-1	NA	TRBJ1-1	CASSDLGPAFF	TGTGCCAGCAGTGACCTGGGACCAGCTTTCTTT
NA	15	TRBV28	NA	TRBJ1-2	CASSLRPEDGDGYTF	TGTGCCAGCAGCCTAAGACCCGAGGACGGAGATGGCTACACCTTC
NA	12	TRBV18	few	TRBJ2-7	CASSLGDSWPYF	TGTGCCAGCTCACTAGGCGACAGTTGGCCGTACTTC
NA	13	TRBV19	NA	TRBJ1-3	CASTLGSGNTIYF	TGTGCCAGTACCCTGGGCTCTGGAAACACCATATATTTT
TRBD2	15	TRBV11-3	NA	TRBJ2-1	CASSSLAGFYNEQFF	TGTGCCAGCAGCTCTTTAGCGGGATTCTACAATGAGCAGTTCTTC
NA	13	TRBV9	NA	TRBJ2-7	CASSATGRSQQYF	TGTGCCAGCAGCGCCACGGGACGGTCCCAGCAGTACTTC
TRBD1	17	TRBV5-5	NA	TRBJ2-7	CASSLWVTGTGTYEQYF	TGTGCCAGCAGCTTGTGGGTTACCGGGACAGGGACCTACGAGCAGTACTTC
NA	16	TRBV19	NA	TRBJ2-7	CASSRIRALSPHEQYF	TGTGCCAGTAGTAGAATCCGGGCTCTCAGCCCCCACGAGCAGTACTTC
NA	15	TRBV2	NA	TRBJ1-1	CASSEVRGENTEAFF	TGTGCCAGCAGTGAAGTAAGGGGAGAGAACACTGAAGCTTTCTTT
TRBD1	15	TRBV4-3	NA	TRBJ1-2	CASSPRDRGNYGYTF	TGCGCCAGCAGTCCCCGGGACAGGGGAAACTATGGCTACACCTTC
NA	16	TRBV11-2	NA	TRBJ2-3	CASSSLLGGDRDTQYF	TGTGCCAGCAGCTCTTTGTTGGGGGGAGACAGAGATACGCAGTATTTT
NA	14	TRBV2	NA	TRBJ2-5	CASSSDRPQETQYF	TGTGCCAGCAGTTCCGACAGGCCGCAAGAGACCCAGTACTTC
TRBD2	17	TRBV18	NA	TRBJ2-1	CASSPTTSGRRYNEQFF	TGTGCCAGCTCACCCACGACTAGCGGGAGACGCTACAATGAGCAGTTCTTC
NA	19	TRBV7-9	NA	TRBJ1-3	CASSFLRPRTRTPGNTIYF	TGTGCCAGCAGCTTCCTTAGACCCCGGACCAGAACCCCTGGAAACACCATATATTTT
NA	14	TRBV10-3	NA	TRBJ1-6	CAIRARDKSSPLHF	TGTGCCATCAGGGCCCGGGACAAAAGTTCACCCCTCCACTTT
NA	12	TRBV7-9	few	TRBJ2-7	CASSETAYEQYF	TGTGCCAGCAGCGAGACAGCCTACGAGCAGTACTTC
NA	12	TRBV6-5	NA	TRBJ2-1	CASLDSLNEQFF	TGTGCCAGTCTAGACAGTCTCAATGAGCAGTTCTTC